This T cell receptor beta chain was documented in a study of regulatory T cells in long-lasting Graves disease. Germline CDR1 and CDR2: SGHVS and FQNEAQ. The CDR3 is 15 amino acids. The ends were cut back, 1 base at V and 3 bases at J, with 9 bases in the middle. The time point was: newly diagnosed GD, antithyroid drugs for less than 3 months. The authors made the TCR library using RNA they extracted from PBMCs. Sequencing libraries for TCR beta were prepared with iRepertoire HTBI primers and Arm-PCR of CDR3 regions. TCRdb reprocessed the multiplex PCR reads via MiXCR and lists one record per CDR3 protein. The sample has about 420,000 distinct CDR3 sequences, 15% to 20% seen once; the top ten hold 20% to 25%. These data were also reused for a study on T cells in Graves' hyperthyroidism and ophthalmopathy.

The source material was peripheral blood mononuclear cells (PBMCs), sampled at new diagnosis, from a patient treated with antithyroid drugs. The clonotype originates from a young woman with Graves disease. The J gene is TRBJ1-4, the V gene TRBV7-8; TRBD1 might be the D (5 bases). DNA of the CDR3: TGTGCCAGCAGCTTAGTAGGGGAGCCTAATGAAAAACTGTTTTTT. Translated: CASSLVGEPNEKLFF.